These T cell receptor beta chains were read from a single sample in a study of shared clonotypes between healthy human individuals. Generated by immunoSEQ multiplex PCR, the TCRdb table keeps only in-frame clones and is missing some. Of 1 million to 1.2 million clones listed, 60% to 85% are singletons. What was sequenced was memory CD4+ T cells from PBMCs. Receptors originate from a man between 18 and 35 years old in good health. Some clones in this sample may be carry-over from other donors' samples. CDR3s include the opening cysteine and the closing phenylalanine or tryptophan. Each record gives: J gene, V gene, CDR3 protein.

>TRBJ2-5|TRBV5-6
CASSRPGLQETQYF
>TRBJ1-1|TRBV27
CASSLYPARYTEAFF
>TRBJ2-3|TRBV28
CASSPRLGSVSTQYF
>TRBJ1-1|TRBV6-5
CASSLDGFEAFF
>TRBJ2-5|TRBV5-1
CASSLAGTGEETQYF
>TRBJ2-7|TRBV13
CASSPPGLTLPYEQYF
>TRBJ2-7|TRBV5-4
CASSGSGSLTSEQYF
>TRBJ2-7|TRBV7-6
CASSLGDGTYEQYF
>TRBJ2-5|TRBV6-1
CASSEVSAGAVYQETQYF
>TRBJ2-2|TRBV29-1
CSVDSKQASGRNTGELFF
>TRBJ2-7|TRBV6-6
CATRQGSYEQYF
>TRBJ1-3|TRBV10-3
CAISESRNSGNTIYF
>TRBJ1-1|TRBV5-1
CASSFGSQNTEAFF
>TRBJ1-1|TRBV28
CASSLMAGDQAFF
>TRBJ2-5|TRBV7-2
CASSLFRKSTGSRETQYF
>TRBJ1-4|TRBV18
CASSPSAGNEKLFF
>TRBJ2-7|TRBV18
CASSPGTATYEQYF
>TRBJ2-7|TRBV27
CASSFRTGTEYSYEQYF
>TRBJ1-1|TRBV28
CASSPPGRYTEAFF
>TRBJ2-2|TRBV28
CASSRTGDTGELFF
>TRBJ2-5|TRBV6-1
CASSENFSKRETQYF
>TRBJ1-2|TRBV28
CASSPDRPNYGYTF
>TRBJ2-1|TRBV15
CATSSSGTGGYEQFF
>TRBJ1-1|TRBV4-1
CASSQAGTVNTEAFF
>TRBJ2-3|TRBV7-2
CASSFRNSGTDTQYF
>TRBJ1-2|TRBV28
CASSSGQGSGYTF